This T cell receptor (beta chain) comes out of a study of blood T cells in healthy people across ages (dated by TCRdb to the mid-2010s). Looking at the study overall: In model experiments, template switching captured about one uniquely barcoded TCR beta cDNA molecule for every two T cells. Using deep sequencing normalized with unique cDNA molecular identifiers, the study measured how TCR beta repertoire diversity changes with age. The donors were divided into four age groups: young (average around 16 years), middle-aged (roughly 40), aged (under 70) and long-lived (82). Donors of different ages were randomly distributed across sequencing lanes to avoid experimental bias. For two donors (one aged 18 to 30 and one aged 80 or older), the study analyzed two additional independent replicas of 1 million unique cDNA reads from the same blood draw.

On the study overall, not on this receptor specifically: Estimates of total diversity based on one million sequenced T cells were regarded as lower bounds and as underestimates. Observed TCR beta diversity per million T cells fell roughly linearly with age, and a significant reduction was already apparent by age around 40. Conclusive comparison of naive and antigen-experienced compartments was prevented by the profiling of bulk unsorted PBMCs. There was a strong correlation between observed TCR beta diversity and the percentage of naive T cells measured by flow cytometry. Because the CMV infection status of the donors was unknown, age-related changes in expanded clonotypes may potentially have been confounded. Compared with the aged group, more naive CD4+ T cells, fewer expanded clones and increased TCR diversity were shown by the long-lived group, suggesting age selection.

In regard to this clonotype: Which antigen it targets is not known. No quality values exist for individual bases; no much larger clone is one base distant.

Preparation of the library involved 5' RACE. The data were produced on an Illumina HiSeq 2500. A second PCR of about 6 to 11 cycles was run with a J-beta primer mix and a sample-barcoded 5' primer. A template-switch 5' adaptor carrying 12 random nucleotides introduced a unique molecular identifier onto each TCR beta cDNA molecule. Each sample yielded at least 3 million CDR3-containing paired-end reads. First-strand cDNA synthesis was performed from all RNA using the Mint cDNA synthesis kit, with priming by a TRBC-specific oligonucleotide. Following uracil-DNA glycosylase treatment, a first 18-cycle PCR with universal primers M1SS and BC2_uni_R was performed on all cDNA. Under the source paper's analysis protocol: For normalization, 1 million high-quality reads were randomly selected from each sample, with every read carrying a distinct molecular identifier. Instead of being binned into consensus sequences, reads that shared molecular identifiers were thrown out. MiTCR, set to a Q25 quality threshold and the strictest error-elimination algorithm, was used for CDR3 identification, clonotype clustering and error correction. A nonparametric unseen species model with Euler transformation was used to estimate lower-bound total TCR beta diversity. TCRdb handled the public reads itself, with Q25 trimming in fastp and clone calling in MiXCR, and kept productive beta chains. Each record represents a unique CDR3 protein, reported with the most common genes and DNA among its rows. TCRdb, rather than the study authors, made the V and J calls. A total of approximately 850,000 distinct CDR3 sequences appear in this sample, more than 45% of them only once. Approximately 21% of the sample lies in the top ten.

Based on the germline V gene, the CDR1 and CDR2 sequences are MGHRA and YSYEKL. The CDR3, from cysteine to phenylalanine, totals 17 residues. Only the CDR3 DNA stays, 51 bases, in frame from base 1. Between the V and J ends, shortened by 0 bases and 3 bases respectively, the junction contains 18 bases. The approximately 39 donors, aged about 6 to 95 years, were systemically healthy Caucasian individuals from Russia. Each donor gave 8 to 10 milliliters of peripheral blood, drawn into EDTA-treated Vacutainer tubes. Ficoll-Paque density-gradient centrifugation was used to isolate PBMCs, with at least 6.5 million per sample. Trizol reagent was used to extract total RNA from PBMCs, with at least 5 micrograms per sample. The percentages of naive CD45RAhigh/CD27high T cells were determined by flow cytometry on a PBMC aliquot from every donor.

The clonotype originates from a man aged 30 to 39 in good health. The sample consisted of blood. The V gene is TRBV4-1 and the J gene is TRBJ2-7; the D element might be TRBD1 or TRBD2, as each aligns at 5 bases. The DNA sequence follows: TGCGCCAGCAGCCAAGAGGGGGTGGGCGGATTTAACTACGAGCAGTACTTC. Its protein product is CASSQEGVGGFNYEQYF.